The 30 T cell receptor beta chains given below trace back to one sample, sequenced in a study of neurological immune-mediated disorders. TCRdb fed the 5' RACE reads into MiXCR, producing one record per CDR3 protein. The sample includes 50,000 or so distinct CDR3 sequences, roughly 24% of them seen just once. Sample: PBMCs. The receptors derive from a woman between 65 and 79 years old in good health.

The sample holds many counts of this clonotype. CDR3 nucleotide sequence: TGTGCCAGCAGCACCCAGAGTTCCCACGAGCAGTACTTC. Amino acid sequence: CASSTQSSHEQYF. V is TRBV12-3 or TRBV12-4 and J is TRBJ2-7; D is uncertain. The V end was cut by 6 bases, the J end by 5 bases, with 14 bases between. There are 13 residues in the CDR3.

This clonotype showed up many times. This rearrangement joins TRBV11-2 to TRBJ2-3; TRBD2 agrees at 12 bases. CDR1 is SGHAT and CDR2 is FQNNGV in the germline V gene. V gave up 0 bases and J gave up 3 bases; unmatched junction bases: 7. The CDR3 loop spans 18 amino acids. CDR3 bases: TGTGCCAGCAGCTTAGAACTAGCGGGAGGCTTTAGTACAGATACGCAGTATTTT. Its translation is CASSLELAGGFSTDTQYF.

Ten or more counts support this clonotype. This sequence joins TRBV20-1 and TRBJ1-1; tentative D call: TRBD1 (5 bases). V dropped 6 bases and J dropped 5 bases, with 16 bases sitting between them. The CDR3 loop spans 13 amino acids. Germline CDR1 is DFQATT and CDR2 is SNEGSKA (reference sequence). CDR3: CSARDAAGTEAFF. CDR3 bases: TGCAGTGCGCGGGACGCTGCAGGTACTGAAGCTTTCTTT.

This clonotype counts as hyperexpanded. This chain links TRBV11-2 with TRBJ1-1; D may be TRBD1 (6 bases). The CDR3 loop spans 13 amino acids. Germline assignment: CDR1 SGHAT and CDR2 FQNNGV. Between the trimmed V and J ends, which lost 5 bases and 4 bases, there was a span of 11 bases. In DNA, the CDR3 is TGTGCCAGCAGCCCCCCAGGGGTCACTGAAGCTTTCTTT. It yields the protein CASSPPGVTEAFF.

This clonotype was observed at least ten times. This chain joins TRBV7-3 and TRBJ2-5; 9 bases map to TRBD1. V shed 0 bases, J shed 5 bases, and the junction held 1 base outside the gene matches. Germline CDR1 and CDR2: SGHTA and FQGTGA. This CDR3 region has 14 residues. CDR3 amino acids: CASSLTGQGETQYF. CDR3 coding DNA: TGTGCCAGCAGCTTAACAGGACAGGGGGAGACCCAGTACTTC.

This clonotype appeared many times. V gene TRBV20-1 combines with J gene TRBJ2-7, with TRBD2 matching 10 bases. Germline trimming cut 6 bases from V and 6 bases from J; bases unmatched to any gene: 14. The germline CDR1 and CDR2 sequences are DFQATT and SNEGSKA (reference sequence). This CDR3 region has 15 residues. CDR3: CSAVQTSGRGGEQYF. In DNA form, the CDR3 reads TGCAGTGCCGTACAGACTAGCGGGCGGGGCGGCGAGCAGTACTTC.

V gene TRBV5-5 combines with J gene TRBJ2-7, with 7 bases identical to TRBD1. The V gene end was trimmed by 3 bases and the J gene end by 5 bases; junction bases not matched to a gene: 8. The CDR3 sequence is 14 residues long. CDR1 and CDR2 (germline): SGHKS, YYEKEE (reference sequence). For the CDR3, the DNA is TGTGCCAGCAGCTCTCGGGGACAGCATAACGAGCAGTACTTC. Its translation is CASSSRGQHNEQYF. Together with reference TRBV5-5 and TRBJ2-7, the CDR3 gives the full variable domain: DAGVTQSPTHLIKTRGQQVTLRCSPISGHKSVSWYQQVLGQGPQFIFQYYEKEERGRGNFPDRFSARQFPNYSSELNVNALLLGDSALYLCASSSRGQHNEQYFGPGTRLTVT.

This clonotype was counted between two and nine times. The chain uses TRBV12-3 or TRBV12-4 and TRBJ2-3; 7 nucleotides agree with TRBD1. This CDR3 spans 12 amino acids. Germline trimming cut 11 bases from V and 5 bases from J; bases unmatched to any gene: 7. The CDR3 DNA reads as TGTGCCCAGAGGGGGCCCGAAGATACGCAGTATTTT. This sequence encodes CAQRGPEDTQYF.

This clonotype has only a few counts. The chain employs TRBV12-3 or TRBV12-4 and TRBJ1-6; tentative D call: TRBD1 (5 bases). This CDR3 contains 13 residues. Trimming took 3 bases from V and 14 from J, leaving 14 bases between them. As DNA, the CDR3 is TGTGCCAGCAGTTTCGAGGGGAGTTCGGCCCTCCACTTT. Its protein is CASSFEGSSALHF.

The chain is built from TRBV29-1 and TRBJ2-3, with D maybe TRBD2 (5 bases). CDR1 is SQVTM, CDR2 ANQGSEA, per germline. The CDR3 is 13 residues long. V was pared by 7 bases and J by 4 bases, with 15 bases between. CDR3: CSAPGTKSDTQYF. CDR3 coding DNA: TGCAGCGCTCCGGGAACCAAGTCAGATACGCAGTATTTT.

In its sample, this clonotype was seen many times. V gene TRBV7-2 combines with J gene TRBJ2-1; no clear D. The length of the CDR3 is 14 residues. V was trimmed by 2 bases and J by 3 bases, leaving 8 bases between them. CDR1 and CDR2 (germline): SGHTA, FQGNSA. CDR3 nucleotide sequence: TGTGCCAGCAGCTTACGAGGAAACTACAATGAGCAGTTCTTC. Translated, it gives CASSLRGNYNEQFF.

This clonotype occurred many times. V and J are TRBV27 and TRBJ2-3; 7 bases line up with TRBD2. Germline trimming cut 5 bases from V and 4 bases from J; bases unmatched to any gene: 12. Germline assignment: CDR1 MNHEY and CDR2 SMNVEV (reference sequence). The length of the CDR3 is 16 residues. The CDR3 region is CASSPLAGTLPDTQYF. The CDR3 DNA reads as TGTGCCAGCAGTCCCTTAGCGGGTACCCTCCCAGATACGCAGTATTTT.

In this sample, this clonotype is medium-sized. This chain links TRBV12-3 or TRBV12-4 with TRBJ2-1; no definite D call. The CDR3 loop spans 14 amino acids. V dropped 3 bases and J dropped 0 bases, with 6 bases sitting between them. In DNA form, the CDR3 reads TGTGCCAGCAGTTTCAGCAGCTCCTACAATGAGCAGTTCTTC. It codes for CASSFSSSYNEQFF.

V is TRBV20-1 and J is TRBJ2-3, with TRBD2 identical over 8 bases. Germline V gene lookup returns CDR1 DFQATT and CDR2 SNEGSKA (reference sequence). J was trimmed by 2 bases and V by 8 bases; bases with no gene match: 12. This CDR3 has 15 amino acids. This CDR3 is CSSPRLAPVTDTQYF. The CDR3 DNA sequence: TGCAGTTCCCCTCGACTAGCGCCCGTCACAGATACGCAGTATTTT.

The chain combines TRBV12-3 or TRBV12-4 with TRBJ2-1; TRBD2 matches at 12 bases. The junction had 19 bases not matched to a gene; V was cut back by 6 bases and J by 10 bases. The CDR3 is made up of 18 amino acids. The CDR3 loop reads CASRRTPQASGRAREQFF. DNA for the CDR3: TGTGCCAGCAGACGCACCCCTCAGGCTAGCGGGAGGGCCCGGGAGCAGTTCTTC.

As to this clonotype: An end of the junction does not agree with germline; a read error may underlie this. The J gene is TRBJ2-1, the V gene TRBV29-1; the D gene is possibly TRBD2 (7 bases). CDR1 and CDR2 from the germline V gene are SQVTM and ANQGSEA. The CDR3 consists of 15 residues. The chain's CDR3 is CSVEGGDKVYNEQFF. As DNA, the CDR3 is TGCAGCGTCGAAGGGGGGGACAAGGTCTACAATGAGCAGTTCTTC.

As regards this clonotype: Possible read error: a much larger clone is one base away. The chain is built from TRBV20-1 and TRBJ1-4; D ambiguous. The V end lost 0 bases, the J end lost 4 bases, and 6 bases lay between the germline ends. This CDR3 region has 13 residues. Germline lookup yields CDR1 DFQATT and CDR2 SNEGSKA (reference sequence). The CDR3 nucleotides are TGCAGTGCTAGAGACAGTGATAATGAAAAACTGTTTTTT. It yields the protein CSARDSDNEKLFF.

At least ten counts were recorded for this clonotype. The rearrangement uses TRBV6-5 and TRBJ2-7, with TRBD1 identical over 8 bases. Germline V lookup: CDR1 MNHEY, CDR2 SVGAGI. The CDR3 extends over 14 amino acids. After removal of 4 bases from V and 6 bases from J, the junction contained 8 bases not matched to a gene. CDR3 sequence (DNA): TGTGCCAGCAGTTCGCCAGGGGGCTCGGGCGAGCAGTACTTC. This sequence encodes CASSSPGGSGEQYF.

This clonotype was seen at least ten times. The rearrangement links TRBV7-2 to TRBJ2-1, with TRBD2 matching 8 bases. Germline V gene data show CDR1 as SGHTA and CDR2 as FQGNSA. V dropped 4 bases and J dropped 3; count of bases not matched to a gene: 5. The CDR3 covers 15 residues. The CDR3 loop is CASSSSGSIYNEQFF. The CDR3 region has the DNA TGTGCCAGCAGCTCAAGCGGGAGTATCTACAATGAGCAGTTCTTC.

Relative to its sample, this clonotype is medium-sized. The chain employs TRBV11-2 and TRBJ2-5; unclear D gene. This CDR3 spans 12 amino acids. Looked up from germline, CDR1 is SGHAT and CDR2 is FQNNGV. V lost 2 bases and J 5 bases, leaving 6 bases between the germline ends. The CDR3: CASSLMGETQYF. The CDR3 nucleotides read TGTGCCAGCAGCTTAATGGGTGAGACCCAGTACTTC.

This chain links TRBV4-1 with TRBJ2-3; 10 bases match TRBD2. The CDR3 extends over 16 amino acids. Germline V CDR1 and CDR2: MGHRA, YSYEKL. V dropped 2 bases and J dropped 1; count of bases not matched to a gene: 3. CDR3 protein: CASSQPGLARTDTQYF. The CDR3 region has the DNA TGCGCCAGCAGCCAACCGGGACTAGCGCGCACAGATACGCAGTATTTT.

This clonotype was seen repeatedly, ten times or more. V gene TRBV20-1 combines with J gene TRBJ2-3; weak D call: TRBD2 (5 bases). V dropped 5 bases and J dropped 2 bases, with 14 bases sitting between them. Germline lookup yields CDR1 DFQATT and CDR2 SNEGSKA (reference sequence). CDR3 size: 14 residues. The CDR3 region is CSAEVAFNTDTQYF. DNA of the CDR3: TGCAGTGCTGAGGTAGCGTTTAACACAGATACGCAGTATTTT.

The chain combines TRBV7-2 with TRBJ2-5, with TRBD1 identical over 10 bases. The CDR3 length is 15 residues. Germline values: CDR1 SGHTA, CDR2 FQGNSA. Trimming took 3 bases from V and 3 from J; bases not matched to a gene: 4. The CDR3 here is CASSLRGTGEETQYF. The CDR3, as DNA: TGTGCCAGCAGCTTGAGGGGGACAGGGGAAGAGACCCAGTACTTC.

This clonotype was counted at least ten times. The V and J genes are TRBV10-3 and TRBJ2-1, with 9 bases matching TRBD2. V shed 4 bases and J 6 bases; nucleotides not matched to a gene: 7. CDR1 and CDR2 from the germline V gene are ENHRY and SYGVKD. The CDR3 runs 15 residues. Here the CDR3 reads CAISAGAGGRNEQFF. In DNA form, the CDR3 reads TGTGCCATCAGTGCAGGGGCGGGAGGGCGCAATGAGCAGTTCTTC.

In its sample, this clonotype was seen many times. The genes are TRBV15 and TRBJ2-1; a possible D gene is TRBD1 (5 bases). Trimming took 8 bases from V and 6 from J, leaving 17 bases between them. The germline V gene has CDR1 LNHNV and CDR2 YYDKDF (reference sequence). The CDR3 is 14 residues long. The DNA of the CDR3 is TGTGCCACCTCGATGGGGCGAAGGGGCAATGAGCAGTTCTTC. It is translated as CATSMGRRGNEQFF.

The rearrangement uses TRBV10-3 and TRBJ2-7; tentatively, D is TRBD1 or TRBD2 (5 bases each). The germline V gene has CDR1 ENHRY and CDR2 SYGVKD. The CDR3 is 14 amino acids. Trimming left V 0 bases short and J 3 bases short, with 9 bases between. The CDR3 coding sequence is TGTGCCATCAGTGAGTCGATGGGGGACTACGAGCAGTACTTC. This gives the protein CAISESMGDYEQYF.

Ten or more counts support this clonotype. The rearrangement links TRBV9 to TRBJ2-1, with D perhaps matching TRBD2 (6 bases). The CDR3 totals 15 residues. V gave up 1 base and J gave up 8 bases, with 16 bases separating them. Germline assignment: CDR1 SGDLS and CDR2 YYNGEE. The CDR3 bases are TGTGCCAGCAGCGTACGGGCGTTCCGCGGGGATGAGCAGTTCTTC. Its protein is CASSVRAFRGDEQFF.

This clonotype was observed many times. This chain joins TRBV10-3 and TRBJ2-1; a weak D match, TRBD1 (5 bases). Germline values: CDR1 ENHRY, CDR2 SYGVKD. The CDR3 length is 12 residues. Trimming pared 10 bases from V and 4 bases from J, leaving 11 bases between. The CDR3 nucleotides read TGTGCCACCTTGGACATATACAATGAGCAGTTCTTC. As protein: CATLDIYNEQFF.

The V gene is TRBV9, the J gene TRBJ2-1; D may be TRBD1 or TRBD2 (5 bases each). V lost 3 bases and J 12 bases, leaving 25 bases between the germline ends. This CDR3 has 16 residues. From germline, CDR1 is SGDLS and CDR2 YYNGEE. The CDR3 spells CASSASSWGSTDTQFF. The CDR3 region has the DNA TGTGCCAGCAGCGCCTCTTCATGGGGGAGCACAGATACGCAGTTCTTC.

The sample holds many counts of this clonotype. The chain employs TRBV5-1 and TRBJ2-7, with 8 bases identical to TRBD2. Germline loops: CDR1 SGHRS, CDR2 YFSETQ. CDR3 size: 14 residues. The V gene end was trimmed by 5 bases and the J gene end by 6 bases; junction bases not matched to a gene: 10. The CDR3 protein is CASRAGTGGREQYF. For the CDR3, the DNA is TGCGCCAGCAGGGCCGGGACGGGGGGGCGCGAGCAGTACTTC.